This entry lists 28 T cell receptor beta chains sequenced from one sample in a study of blood T cell repertoires in COVID-19. Sequencing used immunoSEQ multiplex PCR; TCRdb keeps in-frame clones, though not all of them. Of fewer than 250,000 clones in the sample, 84% were seen once. Sequenced input: peripheral blood. These receptors all stem from a man in his forties or fifties with acute or convalescent COVID-19.

The chain uses TRBV6-5 and TRBJ1-2, with D perhaps TRBD1 (5 bases). Germline loops: CDR1 MNHEY, CDR2 SVGAGI. The CDR3 is 14 residues long. V lost 7 bases, J lost 4 bases, and 16 bases lay in between. Written as DNA, the CDR3 is TGTGCCAGCATCGGGGGTATGGCCTTCTATGGCTACACCTTC. Protein product: CASIGGMAFYGYTF.

This rearrangement joins TRBV11-2 to TRBJ2-3; TRBD1 might be the D (8 bases). The CDR3 loop spans 15 amino acids. The V gene's germline CDR1 is SGHAT and CDR2 FQNNGV. V lost 5 bases to trimming and J lost 4 bases, with 16 bases between them. CDR3 DNA sequence: TGTGCCAGCAGCCCACAGGGGGGGGCTGCAGATACGCAGTATTTT. It specifies CASSPQGGAADTQYF.

The genes are TRBV19 and TRBJ2-1, with 7 bases aligning to TRBD1. Trimming cost V 4 bases and J 3 bases; bases outside gene matches: 6. CDR3 length equals 15 residues. The germline V gene encodes CDR1 LNHDA and CDR2 SQIVND (reference sequence). The CDR3 coding sequence is TGTGCCAGTAGTACTGAGGGGACAGTCTACAATGAGCAGTTCTTC. Residues: CASSTEGTVYNEQFF.

This sequence joins TRBV5-8 and TRBJ2-5; D gene uncertain. Trimming took off 0 bases at V and 5 bases at J, with 11 bases between the two ends. Germline V gene sequence: CDR1 SGHTS, CDR2 YDEGEE. This CDR3 comprises 14 residues. CDR3 nucleotides: TGTGCCAGCAGCTTGGGCCCAGGAAGGGAGACCCAGTACTTC. Translating gives CASSLGPGRETQYF.

This chain uses TRBV28 with TRBJ1-1; D not certain. This CDR3 spans 12 amino acids. Germline values: CDR1 MDHEN, CDR2 SYDVKM. Trimming removed 7 bases at V and 3 bases at J, with 9 bases between. The CDR3 DNA follows: TGTGCCAGCACGGTTAGCGACACTGAAGCTTTCTTT. This translates into CASTVSDTEAFF.

The chain carries TRBV18 and TRBJ1-1; 9 bases align to TRBD1. Germline V gene sequence: CDR1 KGHSH, CDR2 LQKENI. V was clipped by 6 bases and J by 8 bases; unmatched bases: 10. This CDR3 contains 14 residues. CDR3: CASSPGTGREEAFF. The CDR3 DNA is TGTGCCAGCTCCCCGGGGACAGGGAGGGAAGAAGCTTTCTTT.

This chain joins TRBV27 and TRBJ1-6; D ambiguous. V lost 2 bases and J lost 0, with 11 bases in between. From germline, CDR1 is MNHEY and CDR2 SMNVEV (reference sequence). The CDR3 spans 17 residues. The CDR3 coding sequence is TGTGCCAGCAGTTTAATCGCAGGAAACTCCTATAATTCACCCCTCCACTTT. It is translated as CASSLIAGNSYNSPLHF.

V and J are TRBV5-4 and TRBJ2-7, with TRBD1 matching 8 bases. There are 15 residues in the CDR3. CDR1 SGHNT and CDR2 YYREEE come from the germline V gene (reference sequence). Losses at the gene ends were 7 bases for V and 2 bases for J; bases not matched to a gene: 11. CDR3 bases: TGTGCCAGCTCCGCCGGCGGACAGGGAACCTACGAGCAGTACTTC. This encodes CASSAGGQGTYEQYF.

The J gene is TRBJ1-3, the V gene TRBV18, with D perhaps matching TRBD1 (6 bases). In germline, CDR1 is KGHSH, CDR2 LQKENI. Trimming removed 3 bases from V and 3 bases from J, with 12 bases in between. CDR3 length: 15 residues. This chain's CDR3 is CASSPRTAIGNTIYF. The CDR3 nucleotides read TGTGCCAGCTCACCCCGGACAGCCATTGGAAACACCATATATTTT.

This clone was found once. The CDR3 protein is CASSPTQGVTGELFF. The CDR3 bases are TGTGCCAGCTCTCCGACACAGGGGGTCACCGGGGAGCTGTTTTTT. The chain carries TRBV18 and TRBJ2-2, with TRBD1 identical over 8 bases. There are 15 residues in the CDR3. Germline loops: CDR1 KGHSH, CDR2 LQKENI. V lost 6 bases, J lost 4 bases, and 7 bases stayed unmatched.

In its sample, this clone was seen once. This chain connects TRBV11-2 to TRBJ2-2; the match to TRBD1 covers 8 bases. From germline, CDR1 is SGHAT and CDR2 FQNNGV. This CDR3 comprises 16 residues. V lost 3 bases, J lost 2 bases, and 5 bases stayed unmatched. In DNA form, the CDR3 reads TGTGCCAGCAGCTTCGCCGGGACAGGCAACACCGGGGAGCTGTTTTTT. It codes for CASSFAGTGNTGELFF.

The V call is TRBV7-2, the J call TRBJ1-5; 7 positions match TRBD1. V gave up 7 bases and J gave up 0 bases; unmatched junction bases: 6. CDR1 and CDR2 from the germline V gene are SGHTA and FQGNSA. CDR3 length: 15 amino acids. This CDR3 is CASKVQGRSNQPQHF. In DNA form, the CDR3 reads TGTGCCAGCAAGGTACAGGGGCGTAGCAATCAGCCCCAGCATTTT.

The V call is TRBV6-1, the J call TRBJ1-1; no clear D. CDR1 is MNHNS, CDR2 SASEGT, per germline. This CDR3 spans 13 amino acids. The germline V and J ends were trimmed by 0 bases and 4 bases, with 6 bases remaining between them. The CDR3 loop reads CASSEALPTEAFF. The CDR3 DNA is TGTGCCAGCAGTGAAGCGCTACCCACTGAAGCTTTCTTT.

This clone came up once. The chain couples TRBV6-5 to TRBJ2-7; 11 bases are shared with TRBD2. The V gene end was trimmed by 8 bases and the J gene end by 6 bases; junction bases not matched to a gene: 9. Germline V lookup: CDR1 MNHEY, CDR2 SVGAGI. This CDR3 has 14 residues. The CDR3 DNA follows: TGTGCCAGCCTCTATAGCGGGAGGGGAGGCGAGCAGTACTTC. This translates into CASLYSGRGGEQYF.

V is TRBV20-1 and J is TRBJ2-7; D is unclear. The germline CDR1 and CDR2 sequences are DFQATT and SNEGSKA (reference sequence). V was shortened by 3 bases and J by 7 bases, with 10 bases between the two germline ends. The CDR3 loop spans 11 amino acids. Here the CDR3 DNA reads TGCAGTGCTAGGCGGTTTCGAGAGCAGTACTTC. This codes for CSARRFREQYF.

J is TRBJ1-5 and V is TRBV3-1 (or the pseudogene TRBV3-2); maybe TRBD1 (5 bases). CDR3 size: 16 residues. Germline V gene data show CDR1 as LGHDT and CDR2 as YNNKEL (reference sequence). Trimming shortened V by 1 base and J by 6 bases, and 16 bases separated the two germline ends. CDR3 loop: CASSQGWQGMGQPQHF. CDR3 nucleotide sequence: TGTGCCAGCAGCCAAGGGTGGCAGGGCATGGGTCAGCCCCAGCATTTT.

This clone has a handful of counts. V usage is TRBV27 and J usage is TRBJ2-7; a possible D gene is TRBD2 (5 bases). The germline gives CDR1 MNHEY, CDR2 SMNVEV (reference sequence). V was shortened by 0 bases and J by 7 bases, with 10 bases between the two germline ends. This CDR3 region has 13 residues. The CDR3 sequence: CASSLSTRGEQYF. Written as DNA, the CDR3 is TGTGCCAGCAGTTTATCGACGCGCGGGGAGCAGTACTTC.

The genes are TRBV19 and TRBJ1-5; the D gene is possibly TRBD1 (5 bases). The CDR3 consists of 15 residues. Germline V CDR1 and CDR2: LNHDA, SQIVND (reference sequence). V lost 7 bases, J lost 0 bases, and 13 bases lay in between. The CDR3 loop reads CASTLTEDSNQPQHF. The CDR3 DNA sequence: TGTGCCAGTACCCTGACAGAAGATAGCAATCAGCCCCAGCATTTT.

The chain has TRBV4-1 and TRBJ2-6, with TRBD1 matching 9 bases. CDR1 is MGHRA and CDR2 is YSYEKL in the germline V gene. The CDR3 has 17 amino acids. Trimming removed 4 bases from V and 1 base from J; junction bases left unmatched: 5. CDR3 sequence reads: CASSLRQGGSGANVLTF. DNA for the CDR3: TGCGCCAGCAGCCTAAGACAGGGGGGGTCTGGGGCCAACGTCCTGACTTTC.

CDR3 DNA sequence: TGTGCCAGCAGTTACGGGGGGACTCAGCCCCAGCATTTT. This translates into CASSYGGTQPQHF. The J gene is TRBJ1-5, the V gene TRBV6-2 or TRBV6-3; D possibly corresponds to TRBD1 (5 bases). Per germline, CDR1 MNHEY and CDR2 SVGEGT. This CDR3 contains 13 residues. Trimming left V 2 bases short and J 6 bases short, with 8 bases between.

The V and J genes are TRBV14 and TRBJ1-6; 7 nucleotides line up with TRBD1. Germline V gene sequence: CDR1 SGHDN, CDR2 FVKESK. The CDR3 runs 15 residues. V was clipped by 1 base and J by 8 bases; unmatched bases: 5. The CDR3 protein is CASSQVAGGHSPLHF. The CDR3 DNA reads as TGTGCCAGCAGCCAAGTCGCAGGGGGTCATTCACCCCTCCACTTT.

There are a few counts of this clone. This chain joins TRBV19 and TRBJ1-2; the D gene is possibly TRBD1 (6 bases). Trimming removed 4 bases from V and 0 bases from J, with 15 bases in between. The CDR3 consists of 16 residues. Germline CDR1 and CDR2: LNHDA and SQIVND (reference sequence). The CDR3 reads CASSTAYRAANYGYTF. In DNA form, the CDR3 reads TGTGCCAGTAGTACGGCATACAGGGCGGCTAACTATGGCTACACCTTC. The entire variable domain, with the rest obtained from reference TRBV19 and TRBJ1-2, is as follows: DGGITQSPKYLFRKEGQNVTLSCEQNLNHDAMYWYRQDPGQGLRLIYYSQIVNDFQKGDIAEGYSVSREKKESFPLTVTSAQKNPTAFYLCASSTAYRAANYGYTFGSGTRLTVV.

The rearrangement joins TRBV5-4 to TRBJ2-1; 7 bases match TRBD1. Germline CDR1 SGHNT, CDR2 YYREEE (reference sequence). This CDR3 is built from 14 residues. The J segment lost 8 bases and the V segment lost 4 bases, leaving 9 bases of the junction unmatched. The CDR3 is CASSLTGVRDEQFF. Written as DNA, the CDR3 is TGTGCCAGCAGCCTTACAGGGGTACGGGATGAGCAGTTCTTC.

The chain couples TRBV19 to TRBJ2-1; 9 positions match TRBD2. With 4 bases clipped from V and 10 bases from J, the junction kept 8 bases outside the gene matches. This CDR3 region has 14 residues. Germline V gives CDR1 LNHDA, CDR2 SQIVND (reference sequence). CDR3 loop: CASSSSGSFREQFF. DNA of the CDR3: TGTGCCAGTAGTAGTAGCGGGAGTTTCAGAGAGCAGTTCTTC.

The genes are TRBV6-5 and TRBJ2-7; possible D gene TRBD1, 5 bases. The CDR3 extends over 15 amino acids. V lost 2 bases and J lost 3, with 14 bases in between. Germline assignment: CDR1 MNHEY and CDR2 SVGAGI. This CDR3 is CASSYRQGKLYEQYF. CDR3 DNA sequence: TGTGCCAGCAGTTACCGGCAGGGCAAGCTCTACGAGCAGTACTTC.

The chain couples TRBV6-5 to TRBJ2-1; 10 bases align to TRBD1. The CDR3 spans 14 residues. Trimming removed 4 bases from V and 7 bases from J; junction bases left unmatched: 4. Germline CDR1 is MNHEY and CDR2 is SVGAGI. The CDR3 nucleotides are TGTGCCAGCAGTTCCGGGACAGGGGTGAATGAGCAGTTCTTC. As protein: CASSSGTGVNEQFF.

The CDR3, as DNA: TGTGCCAGCAGCAGACCCGGGACAGGGGGCCACGAGCAGTACTTC. It yields the protein CASSRPGTGGHEQYF. V and J are TRBV5-4 and TRBJ2-7; 12 bases agree with TRBD1. Germline CDR1 reads SGHNT; CDR2 reads YYREEE (reference sequence). CDR3 length equals 15 residues. V lost 4 bases and J lost 5; bases outside the gene matches: 7. Full variable domain (remainder filled in from reference TRBV5-4 and TRBJ2-7): ETGVTQSPTHLIKTRGQQVTLRCSSQSGHNTVSWYQQALGQGPQFIFQYYREEENGRGNFPPRFSGLQFPNYSSELNVNALELDDSALYLCASSRPGTGGHEQYFGPGTRLTVT.

This clone appeared once. V gene TRBV27 combines with J gene TRBJ2-5, with TRBD2 matching 8 bases. Germline loops: CDR1 MNHEY, CDR2 SMNVEV (reference sequence). The junction had 7 bases not matched to a gene; V was cut back by 2 bases and J by 5 bases. The CDR3 spans 15 residues. DNA of the CDR3: TGTGCCAGCAGTTTAGCGGGAGGCGGGAGGGAGACCCAGTACTTC. Translating it yields CASSLAGGGRETQYF.